This entry describes one T cell receptor beta chain. This receptor's antigen is unknown. Base-call qualities are not available, and no considerably larger clone is one nucleotide away. Per the publication, the time point label means: cells obtained before transplantation from donor or recipient. CD3+CD4+ and CD3+CD8+ populations were FACS-sorted from unstimulated pre-transplant donor and recipient cells taken from spleen or lymph nodes. CDR1 and CDR2, per the germline V gene, are MNHNS and SASEGT. From the cysteine through the phenylalanine, the CDR3 covers 14 amino acids. The entry retains the CDR3 DNA only, 42 bases that are in frame from base 1. V has 10 bases trimmed and J has 5 bases trimmed; junction bases matching no gene number 6. The receptor library was made with the immunoSEQ multiplex PCR assay. For most patients, genomic DNA was isolated with the Qiagen DNeasy Blood and Tissue Kit and shipped frozen to Adaptive Biotechnologies for TCR sequencing. For most patients, high-throughput TCR-beta CDR3 sequencing of genomic DNA was performed by Adaptive Biotechnologies. In the paper's pipeline: Adaptive's ImmunoSEQ software supplied the TCR sequencing data for around 19 patients, while MiXCR and VDJtools were used to process a few other patients. To correct CD4 versus CD8 sorting errors, any sequence found in both subsets at a frequency ratio below 5:1 was removed. Because the origin of CDR3 nucleotide sequences shared between donor and recipient could not be assigned, those sequences were removed. To count as alloreactive, a clone needed at least 2-fold expansion over unstimulated cells and a minimum CFSE-low frequency of 0.002% (template counts) or 0.001% (read counts). Clones were considered mappable if detected in sequenced pre-transplant spleen, lymph node, or MLR CFSE-low populations of the donor or recipient. Cumulative frequency of alloreactive clones was calculated as a percentage of all sequences weighted by copy number. Entries here come from immuneACCESS through TCRdb and include only in-frame sequences with V and J called. Some clones fail to appear in such tables; in the studies checked, an unresolved V gene covers under half of the shortfall, and the cause of the remainder is unknown. The V and J calls and clone size come from that table; D and trimming were worked out from the DNA. Counted in this sample were around 97,000 clones; roughly nine tenths of them appeared once. Approximately 0.18% of the sample lies in the top ten.

These data are taken from a study of graft-versus-host responses after intestinal transplantation (dated by TCRdb to the early 2020s). With respect to the entire study: The transplants that recipients received were multivisceral, liver-intestinal, or isolated intestinal. Every recipient was given anti-thymocyte globulin induction, then maintenance tacrolimus and steroids for 3 to 4 years. Graft-versus-host and host-versus-graft alloreactive T cell clones were tracked in the graft, circulation and bone marrow after intestinal transplantation using bulk TCR-beta CDR3 sequencing. Alloreactive clones were identified by sequencing pre-transplant mixed lymphocyte reaction products and comparing these products with unstimulated pre-transplant donor and recipient T cells. A cohort of about 26 intestinal transplant recipients, including one retransplant, was enrolled, and a few patients lacking pretransplant specimens were excluded. A peak of at least 4% donor T cells among recipient peripheral blood mononuclear cells was the definition used for donor T cell macrochimerism. Rather than going through the commercial service, samples from three later patients were sequenced in-house on an Illumina MiSeq and processed with MiXCR.

The paper as a whole reports these results and caveats: GvH clones were found in recipient bone marrow, and some of the GvH clones appeared earlier in ileal mucosa or blood, which is consistent with an intestinal mucosal origin. Patients with donor T cell macrochimerism had high GvH to HvG T cell clonal ratios in their allografts. The relatively low number and heterogeneity of intestinal transplant patients limited the conclusions. Early after transplant, declines in HvG clones were associated with peak levels of circulating GvH clones.

The sequence is built from TRBV6-1 and TRBJ2-2, with 11 bases aligning to TRBD2. The sequence was collected from a human donor who was the organ donor for an intestinal transplant. The starting material was unstimulated CD4+ T cells sorted from spleen or lymph node cells, obtained before transplant. The CDR3 in this case is CATASGGLTGELFF. The DNA sequence is given as TGTGCCACCGCTAGCGGGGGGTTAACCGGGGAGCTGTTTTTT.